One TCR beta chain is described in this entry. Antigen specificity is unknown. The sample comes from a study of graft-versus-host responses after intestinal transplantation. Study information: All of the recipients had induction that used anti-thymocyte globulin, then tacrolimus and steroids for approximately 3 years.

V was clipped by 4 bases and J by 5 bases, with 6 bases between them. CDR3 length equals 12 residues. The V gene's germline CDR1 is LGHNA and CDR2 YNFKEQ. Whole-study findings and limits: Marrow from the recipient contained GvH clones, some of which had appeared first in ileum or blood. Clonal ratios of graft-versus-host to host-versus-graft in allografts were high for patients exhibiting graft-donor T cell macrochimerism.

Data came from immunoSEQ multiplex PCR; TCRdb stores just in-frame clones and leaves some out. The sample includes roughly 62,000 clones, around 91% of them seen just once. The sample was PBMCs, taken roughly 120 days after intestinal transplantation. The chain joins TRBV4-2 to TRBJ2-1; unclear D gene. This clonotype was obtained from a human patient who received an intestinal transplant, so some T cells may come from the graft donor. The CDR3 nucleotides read TGTGCCAGCAGCCTCCATAACAATGAGCAGTTCTTC. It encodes CASSLHNNEQFF.